This T cell receptor beta chain came from a study of spatial heterogeneity in lung cancer. Turning to the study itself: Detected sequences consistently included more beta-chain ones than alpha-chain ones.

Time point described: sample taken at primary tumor resection. The sequenced material consisted of unsorted whole RNA from tumor, nontumor lung or frozen PBMC. The CDR3 runs to 15 residues. V lost 3 bases to trimming and J lost 5 bases; unmatched junction nucleotides: 7. Germline V gene data show CDR1 as KGHDR and CDR2 as SFDVKD. TCRdb re-derived calls from the 5' RACE reads in MiXCR, one entry per CDR3 protein. Among about 50,000 distinct CDR3 sequences listed, less than 8.5% were seen once. This clonotype was recorded at least ten times. The receptor's source is a female donor with early-stage non-small cell lung cancer. The sequencing used PBMCs, collected at surgery. The rearrangement uses TRBV24-1 and TRBJ2-7; 9 bases are a match to TRBD1. CDR3 nucleotides: TGTGCCACCAGTGATGTGGGACAGGGCAGGAACGAGCAGTACTTC. The encoded protein is CATSDVGQGRNEQYF.